This TCR beta chain is from a study of beta chain features in type 1 diabetes. Across the study: Investigators examined 107,917,701 sorted cells across all samples.

The V gene's germline CDR1 is SGHDT and CDR2 YYEEEE. Trimming shortened V by 0 bases and J by 4 bases, and 8 bases separated the two germline ends. This CDR3 comprises 14 residues. Expressed TCRB transcripts got sequenced, as all isolated RNA was reverse transcribed. The data were produced by immunoSEQ multiplex PCR, yet TCRdb's version contains in-frame clones alone and is incomplete. Of hundreds of thousands of clones listed, 15% to 17% are singletons. The origin of this receptor is a man between 18 and 35 years old in good health. The source material was naive CD4+ T cells from blood. The chain employs TRBV5-6 and TRBJ1-5; the D is unclear. The CDR3 is CASSLDGRNQPQHF. As DNA, the CDR3 is TGTGCCAGCAGCTTGGATGGTAGGAATCAGCCCCAGCATTTT.